The clone carrying this T cell receptor beta chain occurred a few times. This sample stems from a study of blood T cell repertoires in COVID-19. Germline assignment: CDR1 ENHRY and CDR2 SYGVKD. The CDR3 runs 14 residues. Trimming left V 4 bases short and J 2 bases short, with 11 bases between. Using immunoSEQ multiplex PCR, the repertoire was profiled, and TCRdb retains in-frame clones only, with some absent. The profile shows more than 200,000 clones, more than 80% of them singletons. Input material: peripheral blood. This rearrangement joins TRBV10-3 to TRBJ1-2; D is ambiguous. This TCR came from a woman of 80 years or more with acute or convalescent COVID-19. CDR3 protein: CAISGLAGNYGYTF. Written as DNA, the CDR3 is TGTGCCATCAGTGGATTGGCCGGGAACTATGGCTACACCTTC.